These T cell receptor beta chains were read from a single sample in a study of shared clonotypes between healthy human individuals. Clones were read by immunoSEQ multiplex PCR, and TCRdb kept only the in-frame ones, dropping some. The repertoire includes roughly 500,000 clones, 79% of them detected once, and 10% to 15% sits in the top ten. Sequenced sample: PBMCs. The receptor set was obtained from a woman in her thirties or forties in good health. Some clones in this sample may be carry-over from other donors' samples. Each CDR3 is given with its conserved first and last residue. A D gene is named only where the DNA matches it firmly. The size entry is marked missing in some rows and otherwise reads once, few, many or a size class.

j_call	d_call	clone_size	v_call	cdr3_nt	cdr3_aa
TRBJ2-1	TRBD2	-	TRBV19	TGTGCCAGTAGAGAGCGGGGGAGCTCCTACAATGAGCAGTTCTTC	CASRERGSSYNEQFF
TRBJ2-7	-	-	TRBV30	TGTGCCTGGAGTCCCGGGCTTTTCGTGACAGGGAGGGTTTCCTACGAGCAGTACTTC	CAWSPGLFVTGRVSYEQYF
TRBJ2-5	-	few	TRBV5-4	TGTGCCAGCAGCCCCTCCGTAGCGGAGGGGCAAGAGACCCAGTACTTC	CASSPSVAEGQETQYF
TRBJ2-1	TRBD2	-	TRBV11-3	TGTGCCAGCAGCTCGACTAGCGGGAGGACCACCTCCTACAATGAGCAGTTCTTC	CASSSTSGRTTSYNEQFF
TRBJ1-5	TRBD1	-	TRBV7-2	TGTGCCAGCAGCCCCAGACAGGGTAATCAGCCCCAGCATTTT	CASSPRQGNQPQHF
TRBJ2-7	-	-	TRBV18	TGTGCCAGCTCACCTACGTCTGGGTCCTACGAGCAGTACTTC	CASSPTSGSYEQYF
TRBJ1-4	TRBD1	-	TRBV5-4	TGTGCCAGCAGTCAAACAACAGGGGTTAATGAAAAACTGTTTTTT	CASSQTTGVNEKLFF
TRBJ2-7	-	many	TRBV9	TGTGCCACTAAGCGACAGGATAGCTCCTACGAGCAGTACTTC	CATKRQDSSYEQYF
TRBJ2-5	TRBD2	-	TRBV18	TGTGCCAGCTCACCGGGCGGGAGGGCCCAAGAGACCCAGTACTTC	CASSPGGRAQETQYF
TRBJ2-7	-	once	TRBV5-1	TGCGCCAGCAGCTTAGACACCGCCGGCGAGCAGTACTTC	CASSLDTAGEQYF
TRBJ1-2	-	few	TRBV7-9	TGTGCCAGCAGCATCTCCCGGGACCTATATGGCTACACCTTC	CASSISRDLYGYTF
TRBJ2-2	TRBD2	few	TRBV6-1	TGTGCCAGCAGGGGGGGGAGTACCGGGGAGCTGTTTTTT	CASRGGSTGELFF
TRBJ1-3	TRBD1	-	TRBV11-2	TGTGCCAGCAGCTTACACAGGGGGCTTGGAAACACCATATATTTT	CASSLHRGLGNTIYF
TRBJ2-1	TRBD1	-	TRBV27	TGTGCCAGCAGTTTTCTGGGGGACAGACCTTACAATGAGCAGTTCTTC	CASSFLGDRPYNEQFF
TRBJ2-3	-	-	TRBV19	TGTGCCAGTAGTATCGGGCTAGAAGCAGATACGCAGTATTTT	CASSIGLEADTQYF
TRBJ1-5	-	-	TRBV5-8	TGTGCCAGCAGCTTCAGGGGCAATCAGCCCCAGCATTTT	CASSFRGNQPQHF